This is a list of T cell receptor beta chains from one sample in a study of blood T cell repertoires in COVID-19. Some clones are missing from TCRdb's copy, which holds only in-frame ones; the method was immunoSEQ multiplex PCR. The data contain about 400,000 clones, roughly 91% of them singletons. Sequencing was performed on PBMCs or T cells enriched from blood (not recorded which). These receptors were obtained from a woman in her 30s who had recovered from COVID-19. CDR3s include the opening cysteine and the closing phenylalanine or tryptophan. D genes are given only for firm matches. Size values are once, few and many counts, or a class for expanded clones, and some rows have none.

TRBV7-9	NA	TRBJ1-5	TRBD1	TGTGCCAGCAGCTTAGATAGGACAGGAAACAATCAGCCCCAGCATTTT	CASSLDRTGNNQPQHF
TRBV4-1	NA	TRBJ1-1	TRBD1	TGCGCCAGCAGCCAAATTGGACAGGTTGAAGCTTTCTTT	CASSQIGQVEAFF
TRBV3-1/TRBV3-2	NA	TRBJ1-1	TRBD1	TGTGCCAGCAGCCGAACAGGGGGCATCAGTGAAGCTTTCTTT	CASSRTGGISEAFF
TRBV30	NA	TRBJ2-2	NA	TGTGCCTGGACTAGCTATTCCGGGGAGCTGTTTTTT	CAWTSYSGELFF
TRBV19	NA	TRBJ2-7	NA	TGTGCCAGGAGGGGGCCCCTAGCGCCGAACTCCTACGAGCAGTACTTC	CARRGPLAPNSYEQYF
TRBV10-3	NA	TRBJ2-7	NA	TGTGCCATCAGTGAGTCGGGGGCCAGGGGCCCTTACTTC	CAISESGARGPYF
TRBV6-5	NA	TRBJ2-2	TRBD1	TGTGCCAGCAGCCTCACAGGGGGCAATACCGGGGAGCTGTTTTTT	CASSLTGGNTGELFF
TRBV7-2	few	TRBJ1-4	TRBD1	TGTGCCAGCAGCTTAGAAGCCAGGGGGGTTATCGATGAAAAACTGTTTTTT	CASSLEARGVIDEKLFF
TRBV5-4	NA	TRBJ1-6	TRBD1	TGTGCCAGCAGACCGCAGACAGGGTACAATTCACCCCTCCACTTT	CASRPQTGYNSPLHF
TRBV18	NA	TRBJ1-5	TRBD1	TGTGCCAGCTCACCTACAGGGGGTGATCAGCCCCAGCATTTT	CASSPTGGDQPQHF
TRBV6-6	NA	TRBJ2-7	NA	TGTGCCAGCAGTCATACTCGGGTCGAGCAGTACTTC	CASSHTRVEQYF
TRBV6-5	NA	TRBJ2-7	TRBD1	TGTGCCAGCAGTTACTCGAGGACAGGGATCTACGAGCAGTACTTC	CASSYSRTGIYEQYF
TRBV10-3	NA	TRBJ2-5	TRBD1	TGTGCCAAACAGGGGGGTGAGCAGGAGACCCAGTACTTC	CAKQGGEQETQYF
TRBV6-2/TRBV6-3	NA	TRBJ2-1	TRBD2	TGTGCCAGCAGTTACAGCCTCATACTAGCGGGGGGGCTCGCCTACAATGAGCAGTTCTTC	CASSYSLILAGGLAYNEQFF
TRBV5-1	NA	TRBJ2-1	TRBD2	TGCGCCAGCAGCTTGCAAAAAGCGGGAGGTAACTACAATGAGCAGTTCTTC	CASSLQKAGGNYNEQFF
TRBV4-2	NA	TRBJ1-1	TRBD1	TGTGCCAGCAGCCAAGATTTGACAGGGGCGCGTACTGAAGCTTTCTTT	CASSQDLTGARTEAFF
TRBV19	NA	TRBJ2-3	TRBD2	TGTGCCAGCAAGCAACTAGCGGGAGGGCCAGATACGCAGTATTTT	CASKQLAGGPDTQYF
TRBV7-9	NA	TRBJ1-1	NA	TGTGCCAGCAGCTTAAGCCGGGGAGTGCGCACTGAAGCTTTCTTT	CASSLSRGVRTEAFF
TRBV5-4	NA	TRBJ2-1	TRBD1	TGTGCCAGCAGCTCAAACAGGGGCAATGAGCAGTTCTTC	CASSSNRGNEQFF
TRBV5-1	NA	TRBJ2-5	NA	TGCGCCAGCACTTCAGGAGCCAGGGCCCCAGAGACCCAGTACTTC	CASTSGARAPETQYF
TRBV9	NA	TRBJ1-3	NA	TGTGCCAGCAGCGAACAGCAGGGGAACTCTGGAAACACCATATATTTT	CASSEQQGNSGNTIYF
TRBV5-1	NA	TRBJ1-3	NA	TGCGCCAGCAGCTTCAACACCCCAGGTGGTGGAAACACCATATATTTT	CASSFNTPGGGNTIYF
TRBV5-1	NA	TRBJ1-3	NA	TGCGCCAGCAGCTTGGGCTCAGGGCGAAACACCATATATTTT	CASSLGSGRNTIYF
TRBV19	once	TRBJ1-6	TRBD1	TGTGCCAGCACGGACAGGGGGGATTCACCCCTCCACTTT	CASTDRGDSPLHF
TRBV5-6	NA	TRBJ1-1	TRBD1	TGTGCCAGCAGCTACGGACAGGGAGGAACTGAAGCTTTCTTT	CASSYGQGGTEAFF
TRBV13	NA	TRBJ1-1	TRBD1	TGTGCCAGCAGCCTACCAAATATCGGACAGGGGACTGAAGCTTTCTTT	CASSLPNIGQGTEAFF
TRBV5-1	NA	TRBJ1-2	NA	TGCGCCAGCAGCTTTGGGAGACAGGTTAACGATGGCTACACCTTC	CASSFGRQVNDGYTF
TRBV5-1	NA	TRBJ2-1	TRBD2	TGCGCCAGTCATTCCGGGACTAGTCGGGTCAATGAGCAGTTCTTC	CASHSGTSRVNEQFF
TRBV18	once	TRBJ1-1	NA	TGTGCCAGCTCAACCAGCGCCCTGAACACTGAAGCTTTCTTT	CASSTSALNTEAFF
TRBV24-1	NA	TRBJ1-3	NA	TGTGCCACCAGTGCCCTTCTGGATGAGCGCTCTGGAAACACCATATATTTT	CATSALLDERSGNTIYF
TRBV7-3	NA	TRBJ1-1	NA	TGTGCCAGCAGCTTAACGAAGGGGACTGAAGCTTTCTTT	CASSLTKGTEAFF
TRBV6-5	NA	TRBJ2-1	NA	TGTGCCAGCCAGGTCAGCCATAACAATGAGCAGTTCTTC	CASQVSHNNEQFF
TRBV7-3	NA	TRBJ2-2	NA	TGTGCCAGCAGCTTAGTACAAACGAACACCGGGGAGCTGTTTTTT	CASSLVQTNTGELFF
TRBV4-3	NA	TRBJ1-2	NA	TGCGCCAGCAGCCAAGAAAGCAGGGACTATGGCTACACCTTC	CASSQESRDYGYTF
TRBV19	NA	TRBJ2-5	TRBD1	TGTGCCAGTAGTATTGGGGGGACAGGACAACAAGAGACCCAGTACTTC	CASSIGGTGQQETQYF
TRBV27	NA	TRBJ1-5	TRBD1	TGTGCCAGCAGTTTACGACAGGGGAGCAATCAGCCCCAGCATTTT	CASSLRQGSNQPQHF
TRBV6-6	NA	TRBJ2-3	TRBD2	TGTGCCAGCAGTCTTCTGGGACTAGGGCGGACAAGCACAGATACGCAGTATTTT	CASSLLGLGRTSTDTQYF
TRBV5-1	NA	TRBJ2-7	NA	TGCGCCAGCAGCGGGGACAACTCCTACGAGCAGTACTTC	CASSGDNSYEQYF
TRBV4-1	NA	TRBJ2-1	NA	TGCGCCAGCAGCCGTCAGCTAGTCGACAATGAGCAGTTCTTC	CASSRQLVDNEQFF
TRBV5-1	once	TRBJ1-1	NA	TGCGCCAGCAGCTTGGAGGGGAGGTACACTGAAGCTTTCTTT	CASSLEGRYTEAFF
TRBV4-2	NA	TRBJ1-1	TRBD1	TGTGCCAGCAGCCAATACCACATACGGACAGGGGGAATGAACACTGAAGCTTTCTTT	CASSQYHIRTGGMNTEAFF
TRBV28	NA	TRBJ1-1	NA	TGTGCCAGCAGTACGCGCCCAGGGGATAGGACTGAAGCTTTCTTT	CASSTRPGDRTEAFF
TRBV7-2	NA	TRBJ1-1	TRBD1	TGTGCCAGCAGCTTAGAAGGACAGGGGAACACTGAAGCTTTCTTT	CASSLEGQGNTEAFF
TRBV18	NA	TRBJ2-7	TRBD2	TGTGCCAGCTCACCAAGCTTTAGTAGCGGGAGCCAAAGCTACGAGCAGTACTTC	CASSPSFSSGSQSYEQYF
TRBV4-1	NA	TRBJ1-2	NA	TGCGCCAGCAGCTCCCGCGCCCGGAACTATGGCTACACCTTC	CASSSRARNYGYTF
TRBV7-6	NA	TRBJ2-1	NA	TGTGCCAGCAGCTTAGCCGACAGCTCCTACAATGAGCAGTTCTTC	CASSLADSSYNEQFF
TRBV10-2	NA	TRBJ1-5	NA	TGCGCCAGCAGTGAGTCCCTTGGGAGTCAGCCCCAGCATTTT	CASSESLGSQPQHF
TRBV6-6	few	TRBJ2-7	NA	TGTGCCAGCAGTTACTCCCCAGCCTACGAGCAGTACTTC	CASSYSPAYEQYF
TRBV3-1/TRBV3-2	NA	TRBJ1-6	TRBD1	TGTGCCAGCAGCCAAGTTGGGACAGGGGGCTTTTCACCCCTCCACTTT	CASSQVGTGGFSPLHF
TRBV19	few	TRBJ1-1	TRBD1	TGTGCCAGTAGTATCGACAGGGTATTGAACACTGAAGCTTTCTTT	CASSIDRVLNTEAFF
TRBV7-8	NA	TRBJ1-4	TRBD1	TGTGCCAGCAGCTCAACCATCGATAGACAGGGCTCGTTTTTTTTT	CASSSTIDRQGSFFF
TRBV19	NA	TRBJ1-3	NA	TGTGCCAGTAGTATAGAGGCGTTAGGACTGAGCCGCGGAAACACCATATATTTT	CASSIEALGLSRGNTIYF
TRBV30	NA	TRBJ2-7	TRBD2	TGTGCCTGGAGGGTAGGACTAGCGTCCTACGAGCAGTACTTC	CAWRVGLASYEQYF
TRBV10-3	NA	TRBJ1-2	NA	TGTGCCATCAGAGAGACAGGAATTAACTATGGCTACACCTTC	CAIRETGINYGYTF
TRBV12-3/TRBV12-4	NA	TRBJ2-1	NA	TGTGCCAGCAGTTTCGCTAGCCCCGATGAGCAGTTCTTC	CASSFASPDEQFF
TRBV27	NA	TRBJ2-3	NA	TGTGCCAGCAGTCTCACAGGACCCACAGATACGCAGTATTTT	CASSLTGPTDTQYF
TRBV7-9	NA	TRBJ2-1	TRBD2	TGTGCCAGCAGCGAATTAGCGGGGGGGCCTGTCAATGAGCAGTTCTTC	CASSELAGGPVNEQFF
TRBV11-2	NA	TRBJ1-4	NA	TGTGCCAGCAGCTTAGTTCAGGGGCCTAATGAAAAACTGTTTTTT	CASSLVQGPNEKLFF